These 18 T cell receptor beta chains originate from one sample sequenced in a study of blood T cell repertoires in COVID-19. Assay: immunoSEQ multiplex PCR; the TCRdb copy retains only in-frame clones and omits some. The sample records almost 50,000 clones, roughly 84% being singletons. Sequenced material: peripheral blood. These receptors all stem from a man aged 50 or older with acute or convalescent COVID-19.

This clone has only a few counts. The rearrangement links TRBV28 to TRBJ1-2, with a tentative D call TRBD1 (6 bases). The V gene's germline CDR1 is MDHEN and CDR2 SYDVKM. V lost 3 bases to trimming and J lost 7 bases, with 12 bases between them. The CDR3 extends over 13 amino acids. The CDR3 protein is CASSLGQRVGYTF. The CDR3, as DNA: TGTGCCAGCAGTTTGGGACAAAGGGTTGGCTACACCTTC.

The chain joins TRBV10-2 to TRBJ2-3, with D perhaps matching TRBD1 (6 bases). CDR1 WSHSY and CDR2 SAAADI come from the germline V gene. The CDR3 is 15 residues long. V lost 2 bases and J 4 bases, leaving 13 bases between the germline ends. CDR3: CASSEPFEGADTQYF. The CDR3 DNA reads TGCGCCAGCAGTGAGCCATTCGAGGGGGCAGATACGCAGTATTTT.

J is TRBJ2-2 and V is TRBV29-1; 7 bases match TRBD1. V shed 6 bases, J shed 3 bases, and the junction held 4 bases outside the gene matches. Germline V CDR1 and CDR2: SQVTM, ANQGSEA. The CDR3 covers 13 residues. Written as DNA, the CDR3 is TGCAGCGTAATAACAGGGGACACCGGGGAGCTGTTTTTT. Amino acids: CSVITGDTGELFF.

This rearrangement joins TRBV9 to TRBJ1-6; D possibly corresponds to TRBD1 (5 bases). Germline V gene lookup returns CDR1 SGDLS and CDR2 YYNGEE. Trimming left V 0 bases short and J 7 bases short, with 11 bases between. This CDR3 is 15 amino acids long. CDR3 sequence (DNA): TGTGCCAGCAGCGTAGCGAGGGGAGGCAATTCACCCCTCCACTTT. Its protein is CASSVARGGNSPLHF.

This CDR3 reads CASSQADPGTGYGYTF. In nucleotides, the CDR3 is TGTGCCAGCAGCCAAGCGGACCCCGGGACAGGCTATGGCTACACCTTC. The chain uses TRBV3-1 (or the pseudogene TRBV3-2) and TRBJ1-2; 8 bases fit TRBD1. The V gene's germline CDR1 is LGHDT and CDR2 YNNKEL (reference sequence). The CDR3 sequence is 16 residues long. Trimming cost V 1 base and J 4 bases; bases outside gene matches: 8.

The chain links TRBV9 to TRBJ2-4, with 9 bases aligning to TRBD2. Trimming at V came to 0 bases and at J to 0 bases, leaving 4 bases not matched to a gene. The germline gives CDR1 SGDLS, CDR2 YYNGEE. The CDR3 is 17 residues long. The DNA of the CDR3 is TGTGCCAGCAGCGTAGCAACTAGCGGGCTAGCCAAAAACATTCAGTACTTC. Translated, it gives CASSVATSGLAKNIQYF.

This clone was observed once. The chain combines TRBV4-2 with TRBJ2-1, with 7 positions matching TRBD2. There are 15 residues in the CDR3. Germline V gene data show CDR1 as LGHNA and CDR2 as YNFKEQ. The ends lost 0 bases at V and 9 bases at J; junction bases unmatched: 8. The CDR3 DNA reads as TGTGCCAGCAGCCAAGAAGTAGCGGGTGCGAGTGAGCAGTTCTTC. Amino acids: CASSQEVAGASEQFF.

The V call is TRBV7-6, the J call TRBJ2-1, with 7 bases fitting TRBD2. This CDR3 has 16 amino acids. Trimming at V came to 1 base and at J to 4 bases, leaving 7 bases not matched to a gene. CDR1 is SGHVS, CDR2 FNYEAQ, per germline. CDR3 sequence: CASSLVRGSTYNEQFF. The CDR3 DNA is TGTGCCAGCAGCTTAGTACGCGGGAGTACGTACAATGAGCAGTTCTTC.

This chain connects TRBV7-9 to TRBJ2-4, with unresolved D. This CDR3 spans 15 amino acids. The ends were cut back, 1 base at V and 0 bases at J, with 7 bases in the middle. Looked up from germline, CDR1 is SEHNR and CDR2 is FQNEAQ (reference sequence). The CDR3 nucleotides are TGTGCCAGCAGCTTAGAGCCCCAAGCCAAAAACATTCAGTACTTC. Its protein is CASSLEPQAKNIQYF.

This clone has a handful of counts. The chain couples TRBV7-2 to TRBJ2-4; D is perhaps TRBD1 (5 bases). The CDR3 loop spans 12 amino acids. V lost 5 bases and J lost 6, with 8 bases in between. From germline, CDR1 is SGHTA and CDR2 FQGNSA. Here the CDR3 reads CASSAGLNIQYF. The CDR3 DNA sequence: TGTGCCAGCAGCGCAGGGTTAAACATTCAGTACTTC.

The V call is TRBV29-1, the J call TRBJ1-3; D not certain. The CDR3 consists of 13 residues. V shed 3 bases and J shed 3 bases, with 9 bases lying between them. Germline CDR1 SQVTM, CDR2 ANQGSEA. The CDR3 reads CSVERVGGNTIYF. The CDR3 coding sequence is TGCAGCGTTGAGAGGGTGGGTGGAAACACCATATATTTT. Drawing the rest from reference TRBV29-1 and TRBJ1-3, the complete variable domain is SAVISQKPSRDICQRGTSLTIQCQVDSQVTMMFWYRQQPGQSLTLIATANQGSEATYESGFVIDKFPISRPNLTFSTLTVSNMSPEDSSIYLCSVERVGGNTIYFGEGSWLTVV.

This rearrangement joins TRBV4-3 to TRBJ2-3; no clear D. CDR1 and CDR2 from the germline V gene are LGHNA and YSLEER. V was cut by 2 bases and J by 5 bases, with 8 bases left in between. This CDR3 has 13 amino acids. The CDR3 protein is CASSQSLLDTQYF. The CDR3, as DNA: TGCGCCAGCAGCCAATCCCTGTTAGATACGCAGTATTTT.

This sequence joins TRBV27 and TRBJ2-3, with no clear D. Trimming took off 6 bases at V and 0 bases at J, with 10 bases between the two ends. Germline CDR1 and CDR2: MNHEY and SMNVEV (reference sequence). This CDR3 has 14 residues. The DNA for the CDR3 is TGTGCCAGCAGGTTCCAACTTAGCACAGATACGCAGTATTTT. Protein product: CASRFQLSTDTQYF.

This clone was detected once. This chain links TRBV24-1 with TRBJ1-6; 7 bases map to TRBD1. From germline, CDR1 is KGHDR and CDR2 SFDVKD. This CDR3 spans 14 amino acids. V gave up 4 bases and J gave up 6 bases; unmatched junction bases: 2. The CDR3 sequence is CATSEDRSNSPLHF. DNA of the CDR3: TGTGCCACCAGTGAGGACAGGAGTAATTCACCCCTCCACTTT.

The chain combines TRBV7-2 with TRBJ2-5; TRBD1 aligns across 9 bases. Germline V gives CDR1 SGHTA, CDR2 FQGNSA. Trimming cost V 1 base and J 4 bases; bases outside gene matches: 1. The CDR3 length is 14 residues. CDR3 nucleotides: TGTGCCAGCAGCTTAGACAGGGGGCGAGAGACCCAGTACTTC. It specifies CASSLDRGRETQYF.

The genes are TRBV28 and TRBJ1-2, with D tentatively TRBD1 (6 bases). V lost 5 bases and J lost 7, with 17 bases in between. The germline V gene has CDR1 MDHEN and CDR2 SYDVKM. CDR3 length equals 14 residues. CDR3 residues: CASSRIQGGGGYTF. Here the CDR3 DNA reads TGTGCCAGCAGTAGGATACAGGGTGGAGGTGGCTACACCTTC.

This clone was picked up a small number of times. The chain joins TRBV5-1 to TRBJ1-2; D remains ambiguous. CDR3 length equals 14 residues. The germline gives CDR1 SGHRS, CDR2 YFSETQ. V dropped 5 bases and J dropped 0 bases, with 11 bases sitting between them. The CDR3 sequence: CASRVSFTNYGYTF. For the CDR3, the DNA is TGCGCCAGCAGGGTCAGTTTTACTAACTATGGCTACACCTTC. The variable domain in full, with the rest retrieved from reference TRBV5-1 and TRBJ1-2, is KAGVTQTPRYLIKTRGQQVTLSCSPISGHRSVSWYQQTPGQGLQFLFEYFSETQRNKGNFPGRFSGRQFSNSRSEMNVSTLELGDSALYLCASRVSFTNYGYTFGSGTRLTVV.

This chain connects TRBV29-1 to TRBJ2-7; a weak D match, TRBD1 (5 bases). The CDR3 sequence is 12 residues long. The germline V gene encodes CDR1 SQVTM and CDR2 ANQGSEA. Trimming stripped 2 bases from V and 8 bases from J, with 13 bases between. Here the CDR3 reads CSVETGTAQQYF. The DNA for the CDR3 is TGCAGCGTTGAAACAGGCACCGCTCAGCAGTACTTC.